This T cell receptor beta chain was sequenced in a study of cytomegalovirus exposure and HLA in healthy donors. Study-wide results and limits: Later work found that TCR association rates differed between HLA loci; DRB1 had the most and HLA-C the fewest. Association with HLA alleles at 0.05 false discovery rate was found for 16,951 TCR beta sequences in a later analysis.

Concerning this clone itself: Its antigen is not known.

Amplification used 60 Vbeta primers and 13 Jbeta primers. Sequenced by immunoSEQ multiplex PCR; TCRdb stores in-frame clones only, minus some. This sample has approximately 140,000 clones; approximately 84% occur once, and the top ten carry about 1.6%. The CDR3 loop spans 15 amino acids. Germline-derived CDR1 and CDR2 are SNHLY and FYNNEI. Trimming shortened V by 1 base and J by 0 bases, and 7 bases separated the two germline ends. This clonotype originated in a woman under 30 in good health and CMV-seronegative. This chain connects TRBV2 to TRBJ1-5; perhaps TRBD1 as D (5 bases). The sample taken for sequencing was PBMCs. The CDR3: CASSEEGYSNQPQHF. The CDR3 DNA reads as TGTGCCAGCAGTGAAGAGGGGTATAGCAATCAGCCCCAGCATTTT.